One sample yielded the 7 T cell receptor beta chains listed below, sequenced in a study of cytomegalovirus exposure and HLA in healthy donors. Produced via immunoSEQ multiplex PCR; TCRdb's table is partial and in-frame only. This sample has around 400,000 clones, with roughly 89% found just once. The sequenced material came from PBMCs. The receptors were sampled from a woman younger than 30 in good health and CMV-seronegative.

V and J are TRBV27 and TRBJ2-3, with 7 bases identical to TRBD1. The V segment lost 2 bases and the J segment 4 bases; nucleotides outside the gene matches: 12. Germline values: CDR1 MNHEY, CDR2 SMNVEV (reference sequence). This CDR3 region has 17 residues. CDR3 nucleotides: TGTGCCAGCAGTTTAACAGACAGGGTCCCTTTCCCAGATACGCAGTATTTT. Translation gives CASSLTDRVPFPDTQYF.

The chain combines TRBV7-2 with TRBJ2-7; 13 bases match TRBD2. The length of the CDR3 is 18 residues. Trimming at V came to 5 bases and at J to 3 bases, leaving 13 bases not matched to a gene. Germline V gene data show CDR1 as SGHTA and CDR2 as FQGNSA. In DNA, the CDR3 is TGTGCCAGCAGCCCTGGACTAGCGGGAGCCCCATTAATCTACGAGCAGTACTTC. This translates into CASSPGLAGAPLIYEQYF.

V is TRBV9 and J is TRBJ2-3; 7 nucleotides agree with TRBD1. The CDR3 runs to 15 residues. Unmatched junction bases numbered 2, after V lost 0 bases and J lost 1 base. Looked up from germline, CDR1 is SGDLS and CDR2 is YYNGEE. Here the CDR3 reads CASSVAGQRTDTQYF. The CDR3 DNA follows: TGTGCCAGCAGCGTAGCGGGACAGCGCACAGATACGCAGTATTTT.

The gene calls are TRBV28 and TRBJ2-7, with 7 bases lining up with TRBD1. The CDR3 extends over 16 amino acids. Trimming removed 4 bases from V and 0 bases from J; junction bases left unmatched: 9. CDR1 is MDHEN and CDR2 is SYDVKM in the germline V gene. The DNA for the CDR3 is TGTGCCAGCAGTTCTTACCGGGACAGCCCCTCCTACGAGCAGTACTTC. Translated, it gives CASSSYRDSPSYEQYF.

In DNA form, the CDR3 reads TGCGCCAGCAGCTTGAAGCGGGCGGCCGGGGAGCTGTTTTTT. Protein sequence: CASSLKRAAGELFF. The genes are TRBV5-1 and TRBJ2-2; TRBD2 is a possible D gene (6 bases). The CDR3 extends over 14 amino acids. V was clipped by 1 base and J by 6 bases, with 10 bases between them. Germline-derived CDR1 and CDR2 are SGHRS and YFSETQ.

CDR3 coding DNA: TGTGCCAGTGAAGCGGGCATGAACACTGAAGCTTTCTTT. The encoded protein is CASEAGMNTEAFF. The chain couples TRBV6-1 to TRBJ1-1; D is unclear. Trimming stripped 9 bases from V and 0 bases from J, with 11 bases between. This CDR3 has 13 residues. Germline V gene sequence: CDR1 MNHNS, CDR2 SASEGT.

The genes are TRBV14 and TRBJ2-1; 7 bases are a match to TRBD1. CDR1 and CDR2 from the germline V gene are SGHDN and FVKESK. The CDR3 contains 13 residues. Trimming took 4 bases from V and 14 from J; bases not matched to a gene: 11. CDR3: CASSLVQRQGKFF. The CDR3 DNA is TGTGCCAGCAGCCTGGTACAGCGACAGGGAAAGTTCTTC.